A selection of T cell receptor beta chains follows, all from one sample in a study of radiation and T cells in renal cell carcinoma. The data were produced by immunoSEQ multiplex PCR, yet TCRdb's version contains in-frame clones alone and is incomplete. The sample includes 150,000 to 180,000 clones, 87% of them seen just once. This specimen was blood, taken from a patient whose treatment included radiotherapy and nephrectomy. The receptors originated from a woman in her forties or fifties with renal cell carcinoma. Both conserved end residues are part of each CDR3. Each record gives: J gene, D gene, clone size, V gene, CDR3 protein, CDR3 DNA. The D gene is left open where the match is weak. Clone size is given for some rows only: seen once, a few or many times, or a class if the clone is expanded.

J gene: TRBJ1-5
D gene: NA
clone size: NA
V gene: TRBV2
CDR3 protein: CASQDSHSNQPQHF
CDR3 DNA: TGTGCCTCCCAGGACAGCCATAGCAATCAGCCCCAGCATTTT

J gene: TRBJ1-2
D gene: NA
clone size: NA
V gene: TRBV5-5
CDR3 protein: CASSLDGDYGYTF
CDR3 DNA: TGTGCCAGCAGCCTAGACGGTGACTATGGCTACACCTTC

J gene: TRBJ2-2
D gene: NA
clone size: NA
V gene: TRBV5-1
CDR3 protein: CASSLRDPTGELFF
CDR3 DNA: TGCGCCAGCAGCTTGAGGGATCCCACCGGGGAGCTGTTTTTT

J gene: TRBJ1-4
D gene: TRBD1
clone size: NA
V gene: TRBV6-1
CDR3 protein: CASSGQGLANEKLFF
CDR3 DNA: TGTGCCAGCAGTGGACAGGGTTTGGCTAATGAAAAACTGTTTTTT

J gene: TRBJ1-5
D gene: NA
clone size: NA
V gene: TRBV7-9
CDR3 protein: CASSLSGDGQPQHF
CDR3 DNA: TGTGCCAGCAGCTTATCGGGGGACGGACAGCCCCAGCATTTT

J gene: TRBJ1-4
D gene: NA
clone size: NA
V gene: TRBV2
CDR3 protein: CASSDRKAEKLFF
CDR3 DNA: TGTGCCAGCAGTGACCGGAAGGCAGAAAAACTGTTTTTT

J gene: TRBJ2-1
D gene: TRBD2
clone size: NA
V gene: TRBV27
CDR3 protein: CASSSSGGYNEQFF
CDR3 DNA: TGTGCCAGCAGCTCTAGCGGGGGCTACAATGAGCAGTTCTTC

J gene: TRBJ2-3
D gene: NA
clone size: once
V gene: TRBV19
CDR3 protein: CASIQQAGTDTQYF
CDR3 DNA: TGTGCCAGTATCCAACAGGCTGGCACAGATACGCAGTATTTT

J gene: TRBJ2-3
D gene: TRBD2
clone size: NA
V gene: TRBV5-4
CDR3 protein: CASSLDRTSGTDTQYF
CDR3 DNA: TGTGCCAGCAGCTTGGATAGGACTAGCGGCACAGATACGCAGTATTTT

J gene: TRBJ1-6
D gene: NA
clone size: NA
V gene: TRBV11-3
CDR3 protein: CASSETGNSPLHF
CDR3 DNA: TGTGCCAGCAGCGAAACAGGGAATTCACCCCTCCACTTT

J gene: TRBJ1-4
D gene: NA
clone size: NA
V gene: TRBV5-6
CDR3 protein: CASSLYRGRGNNEKLFF
CDR3 DNA: TGTGCCAGCAGCTTGTATCGCGGACGGGGAAATAATGAAAAACTGTTTTTT

J gene: TRBJ2-4
D gene: NA
clone size: NA
V gene: TRBV9
CDR3 protein: CASSVGLGNIQYF
CDR3 DNA: TGTGCCAGCAGCGTAGGCCTGGGAAACATTCAGTACTTC

J gene: TRBJ2-1
D gene: TRBD2
clone size: NA
V gene: TRBV2
CDR3 protein: CASRAGGSYNEQFF
CDR3 DNA: TGTGCCAGCAGGGCGGGGGGCTCCTACAATGAGCAGTTCTTC

J gene: TRBJ1-1
D gene: TRBD1
clone size: once
V gene: TRBV6-1
CDR3 protein: CASSENRGNTEAFF
CDR3 DNA: TGTGCCAGCAGTGAAAACAGGGGAAACACTGAAGCTTTCTTT

J gene: TRBJ2-3
D gene: NA
clone size: NA
V gene: TRBV7-9
CDR3 protein: CASSPRDGLTDTQYF
CDR3 DNA: TGTGCCAGCAGCCCTAGGGACGGCCTCACAGATACGCAGTATTTT

J gene: TRBJ1-2
D gene: TRBD1
clone size: NA
V gene: TRBV19
CDR3 protein: CASRERTGASANYGYTF
CDR3 DNA: TGTGCCAGCCGAGAACGGACAGGGGCCTCAGCTAACTATGGCTACACCTTC

J gene: TRBJ2-2
D gene: TRBD2
clone size: NA
V gene: TRBV19
CDR3 protein: CASSTLIAGYTGELFF
CDR3 DNA: TGTGCCAGTAGTACCCTCATAGCGGGGTACACCGGGGAGCTGTTTTTT

J gene: TRBJ1-2
D gene: NA
clone size: NA
V gene: TRBV19
CDR3 protein: CASSRPSLDGYTF
CDR3 DNA: TGTGCCAGTAGTAGACCAAGCTTGGATGGCTACACCTTC

J gene: TRBJ2-7
D gene: NA
clone size: NA
V gene: TRBV30
CDR3 protein: CAWSPGLEGNEQYF
CDR3 DNA: TGTGCCTGGAGTCCCGGCCTCGAGGGAAACGAGCAGTACTTC

J gene: TRBJ2-1
D gene: TRBD2
clone size: NA
V gene: TRBV7-9
CDR3 protein: CASSTGTSGVDEQFF
CDR3 DNA: TGTGCCAGCAGCACTGGGACTAGCGGGGTCGATGAGCAGTTCTTC

J gene: TRBJ1-4
D gene: TRBD1
clone size: NA
V gene: TRBV19
CDR3 protein: CASSITKQGSNEKLFF
CDR3 DNA: TGTGCCAGTAGTATTACGAAACAGGGGTCGAATGAAAAACTGTTTTTT

J gene: TRBJ1-3
D gene: NA
clone size: NA
V gene: TRBV10-2
CDR3 protein: CASSAASSGNTIYF
CDR3 DNA: TGCGCCAGCAGTGCTGCGAGCTCTGGAAACACCATATATTTT

J gene: TRBJ1-2
D gene: NA
clone size: once
V gene: TRBV14
CDR3 protein: CASSGQTNYGYTF
CDR3 DNA: TGTGCCAGCAGCGGACAGACGAACTATGGCTACACCTTC

J gene: TRBJ2-4
D gene: NA
clone size: NA
V gene: TRBV2
CDR3 protein: CASRRTGILGPLAKNIQYF
CDR3 DNA: TGTGCCAGCAGACGCACAGGCATCCTTGGGCCTTTAGCCAAAAACATTCAGTACTTC

J gene: TRBJ2-5
D gene: NA
clone size: NA
V gene: TRBV12-1
CDR3 protein: CAPLRTGEETQYF
CDR3 DNA: TGTGCCCCCCTCCGGACAGGGGAAGAGACCCAGTACTTC

J gene: TRBJ2-3
D gene: TRBD2
clone size: NA
V gene: TRBV9
CDR3 protein: CASSVAGSGGADTQYF
CDR3 DNA: TGTGCCAGCAGCGTAGCGGGGAGCGGGGGCGCAGATACGCAGTATTTT

J gene: TRBJ2-2
D gene: NA
clone size: NA
V gene: TRBV11-2
CDR3 protein: CASSPSRTGELFF
CDR3 DNA: TGTGCCAGCAGTCCCAGCCGCACCGGGGAGCTGTTTTTT